This TCR beta chain is from a study of post-analysis software for immune sequencing data. The study, taken as a whole, reports: Elevated frequency relative to controls characterized several TRBV segments in patients, TRBV5-6, TRBV5-1 and TRBV20-1 among them.

TCR beta libraries were prepared from cDNA with unique molecular identifiers. With about 0.95 to 10 million T cells as the source, some 500,000 cDNA molecules resulted. TCRdb itself ran the PCR reads through MiXCR, one entry per CDR3 protein. The repertoire holds hundreds of thousands of distinct CDR3 sequences, roughly 35% seen once, with 10% to 15% in the top ten. Turning to this clonotype: The antigen is not known.

The germline V gene has CDR1 MGHRA and CDR2 YSYEKL. This CDR3 has 16 residues. The specimen sequenced was blood. The sequence was obtained from a girl aged 5 to 17 with multiple sclerosis. V gene TRBV4-1 combines with J gene TRBJ2-1; 9 bases line up with TRBD1. The J call may be mistaken, given a closer DNA end match to TRBJ2-7. For the CDR3, the DNA is TGCGCCAGCAGCCAGGTAGGACAGGGGCGTTACAATGAGCAGTACTTC. Amino acids: CASSQVGQGRYNEQYF.